The next 8 T cell receptor beta chains were all read from a single sample in a study of blood T cell repertoires in COVID-19. The assay was immunoSEQ multiplex PCR, and TCRdb's table has in-frame clones only and misses some. The sample carries approximately 120,000 clones, 70% to 90% recorded once. Sequenced sample: peripheral blood. The receptors derive from a woman between 45 and 65 years old who had recovered from COVID-19.

V is TRBV7-2 and J is TRBJ1-2; D gene ambiguous. The ends were cut back, 4 bases at V and 4 bases at J, with 16 bases in the middle. Germline values: CDR1 SGHTA, CDR2 FQGNSA. CDR3 length: 15 residues. The CDR3 bases are TGTGCCAGCAGCTCGTCCTCGGGTTCGAGCTATGGCTACACCTTC. Translated: CASSSSSGSSYGYTF.

The rearrangement joins TRBV6-1 to TRBJ1-5; D remains unclear. CDR3 size: 13 residues. Germline assignment: CDR1 MNHNS and CDR2 SASEGT. The ends were cut back, 2 bases at V and 11 bases at J, with 13 bases in the middle. CDR3 nucleotides: TGTGCCAGCAGTGAATCTGAGCCGGGGACCCAGCATTTT. Translated, it gives CASSESEPGTQHF.

The chain recombines TRBV19 with TRBJ2-3, with D possibly being TRBD2 (5 bases). V dropped 6 bases and J dropped 8 bases, with 18 bases sitting between them. CDR3 length equals 14 residues. CDR1 is LNHDA, CDR2 SQIVND, per germline (reference sequence). This CDR3 reads CASSESRASGTQYF. CDR3 nucleotides: TGTGCCAGTAGCGAATCTAGGGCCAGCGGTACGCAGTATTTT.

The chain employs TRBV18 and TRBJ1-2, with D possibly being TRBD1 (6 bases). CDR3 length: 12 amino acids. Trimming stripped 5 bases from V and 5 bases from J, with 9 bases between. Per the germline V gene, CDR1 is KGHSH and CDR2 is LQKENI. The CDR3 protein is CASSGQSYGYTF. The CDR3 coding sequence is TGTGCCAGCTCAGGACAGTCTTATGGCTACACCTTC.

The J gene is TRBJ1-1, the V gene TRBV6-1, with D possibly being TRBD1 (6 bases). This CDR3 spans 15 amino acids. From germline, CDR1 is MNHNS and CDR2 SASEGT. V shed 6 bases and J shed 5 bases, with 19 bases lying between them. CDR3 loop: CASSRYGQGSTEAFF. The CDR3 nucleotides are TGTGCCAGCAGCCGATATGGGCAGGGGTCGACTGAAGCTTTCTTT.

This rearrangement joins TRBV5-1 to TRBJ2-5; 14 bases align to TRBD2. CDR1 is SGHRS and CDR2 is YFSETQ in the germline V gene. The V and J ends lost 0 bases and 1 base, in that order; junction bases with no gene match: 5. The CDR3 has 18 amino acids. In nucleotides, the CDR3 is TGCGCCAGCAGCTTGGGAGGACTAGCGGGGGGTGGCCAAGAGACCCAGTACTTC. It is translated as CASSLGGLAGGGQETQYF.

This rearrangement joins TRBV3-1 (or the pseudogene TRBV3-2) to TRBJ1-2; 7 bases map to TRBD1. Losses at the gene ends were 7 bases for V and 6 bases for J; bases not matched to a gene: 8. Germline V gene lookup returns CDR1 LGHDT and CDR2 YNNKEL (reference sequence). The length of the CDR3 is 13 residues. The CDR3 loop reads CASTLTGKHGYTF. The CDR3 region has the DNA TGTGCCAGCACTCTGACAGGGAAGCATGGCTACACCTTC.

This chain connects TRBV6-6 to TRBJ1-3, with TRBD1 matching 7 bases. V was clipped by 6 bases and J by 2 bases; unmatched bases: 10. Germline V gene lookup returns CDR1 MNHNY and CDR2 SVGAGI (reference sequence). The CDR3 has 16 residues. The CDR3 sequence: CASSRDRAGTGNTIYF. As DNA, the CDR3 is TGTGCCAGCAGCAGAGACAGGGCGGGAACTGGAAACACCATATATTTT.